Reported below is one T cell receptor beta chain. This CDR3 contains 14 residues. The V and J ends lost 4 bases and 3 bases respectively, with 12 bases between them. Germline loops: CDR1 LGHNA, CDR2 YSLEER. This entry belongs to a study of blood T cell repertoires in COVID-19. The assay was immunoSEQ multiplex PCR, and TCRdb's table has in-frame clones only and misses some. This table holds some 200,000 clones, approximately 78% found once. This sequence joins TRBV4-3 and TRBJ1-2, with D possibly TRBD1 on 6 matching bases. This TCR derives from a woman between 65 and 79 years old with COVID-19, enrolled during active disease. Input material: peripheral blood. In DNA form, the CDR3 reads TGCGCCAGCAGCCGGGATCCAGGGGACTATGGCTACACCTTC. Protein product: CASSRDPGDYGYTF.